The present TCR beta chain was sequenced within a study of beta chain features in type 1 diabetes. Whole-study results and caveats: A potential PCR bias toward shorter templates would be equal in patient and control samples.

Sequenced material consisted of expressed TCRB transcripts (all of the isolated RNA was reverse transcribed). Sequencing was performed with immunoSEQ multiplex PCR; in TCRdb, only in-frame clones are kept and a portion is missing. The profile covers roughly 400,000 clones, with 14% appearing a single time and roughly 0.035% taken by the ten largest. This CDR3 has 14 residues. The V end lost 3 bases, the J end lost 1 base, and 10 bases lay between the germline ends. Germline V gene sequence: CDR1 SGHDT, CDR2 YYEEEE. Blood was drawn once from each donor into heparinised tubes. The draws averaged approximately 110 mL. Sorting based on CD45RO/CCR7/CD25/CD127/CD95/CD27 separated CD4+ naive, central memory, regulatory and stem cell-like memory cells. Points on this clone: Its target is not known.

V is TRBV5-6 and J is TRBJ1-1; no clear D. Sequences were obtained from naive CD4+ T cells from blood. The sequence was collected from a man aged 25 to 45 in good health. In DNA form, the CDR3 reads TGTGCCAGCAGCTGGCCCCGACAGAACACTGAAGCTTTCTTT. Protein product: CASSWPRQNTEAFF. Together with reference TRBV5-6 and TRBJ1-1, the CDR3 gives the full variable domain: DAGVTQSPTHLIKTRGQQVTLRCSPKSGHDTVSWYQQALGQGPQFIFQYYEEEERQRGNFPDRFSGHQFPNYSSELNVNALLLGDSALYLCASSWPRQNTEAFFGQGTRLTVV.